The entry below gives a single T cell receptor (beta chain) sequence along with its context. Its cognate antigen is unknown. This record comes from a study of T cells in Graves' hyperthyroidism and ophthalmopathy. Study-wide results and caveats: Also found in blood were most expanded thyroid clonotypes above 0.001.

Amplified regions were TCR beta CDR3 sequences from RNA transcripts. Primed by the HTBI set, a first-round RT-PCR was run on the TCR CDR3. TCRdb used MiXCR to reprocess the multiplex PCR reads, holding one entry per CDR3 protein. Of fewer than 750,000 distinct CDR3 sequences in the sample, 14% to 15% are singletons; the top ten hold roughly 4.5%. V lost 7 bases and J lost 2, with 18 bases in between. This CDR3 contains 15 residues. CDR1 is LNHDA, CDR2 SQIVND, per germline (reference sequence). Each ophthalmopathy patient scored at least 3 on the Clinical Activity Score and at least 4 on NOSPECS grade, with duration under 3 months. Criteria for exclusion of patients were uncontrolled infection, other autoimmune disease, pregnancy or lactation.

The source is a woman in her thirties or forties with Graves' ophthalmopathy. The rearrangement links TRBV19 to TRBJ2-7, with a possible D match to TRBD1 (6 bases). The sequencing input was blood. In nucleotides, the CDR3 is TGTGCCAGTACTAACACCGGGACACTCCCCTACGAGCAGTACTTC. Protein: CASTNTGTLPYEQYF.